The 30 T cell receptor beta chains in this list originate from one sample, sequenced in a study of cytotoxic CD8 clonotypes in ibrutinib-treated CLL. Sequencing used immunoSEQ multiplex PCR; TCRdb keeps in-frame clones, though not all of them. The table records more than 200,000 clones, over 65% of them present only once. The sample consisted of PBMCs, taken after 12 months of ibrutinib treatment. Every receptor here comes from a human donor with chronic lymphocytic leukemia.

This clone was detected a few times. The CDR3 nucleotides are TGTGCCAGCAGTTCTACTCATAGCAATCAGCCCCAGCATTTT. This sequence encodes CASSSTHSNQPQHF. The genes are TRBV6-5 and TRBJ1-5; D unclear. V lost 4 bases, J lost 0 bases, and 7 bases lay in between. There are 14 residues in the CDR3. Germline V gives CDR1 MNHEY, CDR2 SVGAGI.

The gene calls are TRBV5-6 and TRBJ2-2, with 10 bases aligning to TRBD2. The CDR3 covers 15 residues. CDR1 is SGHDT, CDR2 YYEEEE, per germline. Unmatched junction bases numbered 6, after V lost 4 bases and J lost 6 bases. The DNA for the CDR3 is TGTGCCAGCAGCACCCTAGCGGGAGTTGCCGGGGAGCTGTTTTTT. It codes for CASSTLAGVAGELFF.

This clone was observed a single time. J is TRBJ1-1 and V is TRBV5-6; the D gene is possibly TRBD1 (5 bases). V was shortened by 1 base and J by 4 bases, with 8 bases between the two germline ends. The length of the CDR3 is 13 residues. Germline V CDR1 and CDR2: SGHDT, YYEEEE. The chain's CDR3 is CASSLRDRTEAFF. The CDR3 nucleotides are TGTGCCAGCAGCTTGAGGGACCGCACTGAAGCTTTCTTT.

The CDR3 here is CASGLAQSRANVLTF. In DNA, the CDR3 is TGTGCCAGCGGGCTCGCACAAAGTCGGGCCAACGTCCTGACTTTC. This chain uses TRBV5-5 with TRBJ2-6; D not certain. The V end lost 7 bases, the J end lost 5 bases, and 16 bases lay between the germline ends. Germline V gene sequence: CDR1 SGHKS, CDR2 YYEKEE (reference sequence). The CDR3 extends over 15 amino acids.

This clone was counted once. This chain uses TRBV7-8 with TRBJ1-1; D may be TRBD1 (5 bases). CDR1 is SGHVS, CDR2 FQNEAQ, per germline. This CDR3 region has 14 residues. The ends were cut back, 3 bases at V and 2 bases at J, with 10 bases in the middle. The CDR3 coding sequence is TGTGCCAGCAGCTTGCCGGGGCTTAACACTGAAGCTTTCTTT. Protein product: CASSLPGLNTEAFF.

The chain recombines TRBV29-1 with TRBJ2-7; 8 bases fit TRBD2. Trimming cost V 6 bases and J 2 bases; bases outside gene matches: 12. Germline V gene sequence: CDR1 SQVTM, CDR2 ANQGSEA. This CDR3 is 15 amino acids long. The DNA of the CDR3 is TGCAGCGTCATGGGGGGAACTAGCGGTCCCTACGAGCAGTACTTC. It translates to CSVMGGTSGPYEQYF.

This clone has more than one count but fewer than ten. The chain couples TRBV6-1 to TRBJ1-5; D uncertain. The CDR3 is 13 amino acids. CDR1 and CDR2 from the germline V gene are MNHNS and SASEGT. Trimming left V 7 bases short and J 4 bases short, with 11 bases between. CDR3 sequence: CASISQFNQPQHF. The CDR3 DNA sequence: TGTGCCAGCATTTCACAGTTTAATCAGCCCCAGCATTTT.

The rearrangement joins TRBV7-9 to TRBJ1-1, with D hard to call. CDR3 length: 13 amino acids. Germline CDR1 is SEHNR and CDR2 is FQNEAQ (reference sequence). Trimming stripped 6 bases from V and 6 bases from J, with 14 bases between. The CDR3 bases are TGTGCCAGCAGTCGAAGTAAGAAGGCTGAAGCTTTCTTT. This translates into CASSRSKKAEAFF. Together with reference TRBV7-9 and TRBJ1-1, the CDR3 gives the full variable domain: DTGVSQNPRHKITKRGQNVTFRCDPISEHNRLYWYRQTLGQGPEFLTYFQNEAQLEKSRLLSDRFSAERPKGSFSTLEIQRTEQGDSAMYLCASSRSKKAEAFFGQGTRLTVV.

CDR3 DNA: TGCAGCGTGGAGACAGGGGGGAACTCTGGAAACACCATATATTTT. Translation gives CSVETGGNSGNTIYF. J is TRBJ1-3 and V is TRBV29-1, with 9 positions matching TRBD1. The germline gives CDR1 SQVTM, CDR2 ANQGSEA. The CDR3 covers 15 residues. Germline trimming cut 6 bases from V and 0 bases from J; bases unmatched to any gene: 6.

The rearrangement joins TRBV1 to TRBJ2-7. TRBV1 is assigned pseudogene status. The CDR3 loop spans 16 amino acids. The CDR3 protein is CTSSQRWQTHFYEQYF. The CDR3 bases are TGCACCAGCAGCCAAAGGTGGCAGACGCATTTCTACGAGCAGTACTTC.

This sequence joins TRBV27 and TRBJ2-1; D is possibly TRBD2 (5 bases). Trimming took off 3 bases at V and 12 bases at J, with 18 bases between the two ends. CDR3 length equals 14 residues. Germline V gene data show CDR1 as MNHEY and CDR2 as SMNVEV (reference sequence). In nucleotides, the CDR3 is TGTGCCAGCAGTTTCGGGCAGTGGGGAGAGGGGCAGTTCTTC. This translates into CASSFGQWGEGQFF.

Many counts were recorded for this clone. The chain carries TRBV18 and TRBJ2-4, with a weak D call TRBD1 (6 bases). V lost 3 bases, J lost 7 bases, and 13 bases lay in between. Germline V CDR1 and CDR2: KGHSH, LQKENI. CDR3 length equals 14 residues. The CDR3 DNA reads TGTGCCAGCTCACCGTTGGACAGTCGGAACATTCAGTACTTC. Its translation is CASSPLDSRNIQYF.

The J gene is TRBJ1-6, the V gene TRBV9; maybe TRBD1 (6 bases). Trimming left V 6 bases short and J 7 bases short, with 20 bases between. CDR1 and CDR2 from the germline V gene are SGDLS and YYNGEE. The CDR3 runs 16 residues. Written as DNA, the CDR3 is TGTGCCAGCAAAAGAGGCGAGTCAGGGACAAATTCACCCCTCCACTTT. Encoded protein: CASKRGESGTNSPLHF.

This clone showed up just once. The rearrangement links TRBV30 to TRBJ1-5, with TRBD1 identical over 8 bases. This CDR3 comprises 17 residues. J was trimmed by 0 bases and V by 3 bases; bases with no gene match: 10. Germline V gene sequence: CDR1 GTSNPN, CDR2 SVGIG (reference sequence). DNA for the CDR3: TGTGCCTGGAGCCCCGGGACAGGAGGATTTAGCAATCAGCCCCAGCATTTT. Its translation is CAWSPGTGGFSNQPQHF.

This clone was seen once. The gene calls are TRBV6-1 and TRBJ2-3; D possibly corresponds to TRBD2 (6 bases). The CDR3 runs 13 residues. From germline, CDR1 is MNHNS and CDR2 SASEGT. The ends were cut back, 6 bases at V and 4 bases at J, with 11 bases in the middle. The CDR3 loop is CASRKSGADTQYF. CDR3 nucleotides: TGTGCCAGCAGAAAGTCGGGAGCAGATACGCAGTATTTT.

The rearrangement uses TRBV19 and TRBJ1-1; 7 bases agree with TRBD1. CDR3 length equals 15 residues. V lost 2 bases and J lost 5; bases outside the gene matches: 8. Germline assignment: CDR1 LNHDA and CDR2 SQIVND (reference sequence). CDR3 nucleotides: TGTGCCAGTAGTATATTGGCAGGGGGTTATACTGAAGCTTTCTTT. Its protein product is CASSILAGGYTEAFF.

The gene calls are TRBV19 and TRBJ1-3; D not resolved. Germline lookup yields CDR1 LNHDA and CDR2 SQIVND (reference sequence). The CDR3 totals 13 residues. V was cut by 4 bases and J by 4 bases, with 8 bases left in between. The CDR3, as DNA: TGTGCCAGTAGTACAGACCCCGGAAACACCATATATTTT. It translates to CASSTDPGNTIYF.

This clone was counted between two and nine times. The V and J genes are TRBV30 and TRBJ1-1, with no clear D. V gave up 4 bases and J gave up 1 base, with 10 bases separating them. CDR3 size: 13 residues. Germline assignment: CDR1 GTSNPN and CDR2 SVGIG (reference sequence). In nucleotides, the CDR3 is TGTGCCTGGATGGTCAATTCGAACACTGAAGCTTTCTTT. It yields the protein CAWMVNSNTEAFF.

The V call is TRBV19, the J call TRBJ2-7; D remains unclear. The CDR3 is 12 residues long. Germline V CDR1 and CDR2: LNHDA, SQIVND (reference sequence). V was trimmed by 5 bases and J by 3 bases, leaving 8 bases between them. CDR3 amino acids: CASSLQNYEQYF. The CDR3 DNA is TGTGCCAGTAGTCTACAGAACTACGAGCAGTACTTC.

The gene calls are TRBV6-5 and TRBJ1-2; D may be TRBD1 (5 bases). The CDR3 runs to 13 residues. Germline V gene lookup returns CDR1 MNHEY and CDR2 SVGAGI. The V end was cut by 5 bases, the J end by 3 bases, with 10 bases between. The CDR3 sequence is CASSPGAYYGYTF. The CDR3 DNA is TGTGCCAGCAGTCCTGGGGCATACTATGGCTACACCTTC.

CDR3 sequence: CASRQGTAYGYTF. The CDR3 DNA sequence: TGTGCCAGCAGACAAGGGACAGCTTATGGCTACACCTTC. The chain combines TRBV6-6 with TRBJ1-2, with TRBD1 identical over 7 bases. Trimming at V came to 6 bases and at J to 5 bases, leaving 6 bases not matched to a gene. This CDR3 spans 13 amino acids. From germline, CDR1 is MNHNY and CDR2 SVGAGI (reference sequence).

The V call is TRBV5-4, the J call TRBJ1-4; D not resolved. The CDR3 is made up of 16 amino acids. The V end was cut by 1 base, the J end by 0 bases, with 10 bases between. CDR1 and CDR2 (germline): SGHNT, YYREEE (reference sequence). The DNA of the CDR3 is TGTGCCAGCAGCTTGAGCCAGAACCCAACTAATGAAAAACTGTTTTTT. Its translation: CASSLSQNPTNEKLFF. Full variable domain (missing parts from reference TRBV5-4 and TRBJ1-4): ETGVTQSPTHLIKTRGQQVTLRCSSQSGHNTVSWYQQALGQGPQFIFQYYREEENGRGNFPPRFSGLQFPNYSSELNVNALELDDSALYLCASSLSQNPTNEKLFFGSGTQLSVL.

The chain uses TRBV9 and TRBJ1-2; no clear D gene. CDR3 size: 14 residues. From germline, CDR1 is SGDLS and CDR2 YYNGEE. The germline V and J ends were trimmed by 4 bases and 5 bases, with 15 bases remaining between them. CDR3 loop: CASSYDTPSYGYTF. The DNA for the CDR3 is TGTGCCAGCAGCTATGATACTCCCAGTTATGGCTACACCTTC.

The CDR3 nucleotides are TGTGCCTCCTCCTGGACAGGTATTATGAGAGGTGGCTACACCTTC. Its translation: CASSWTGIMRGGYTF. V and J are TRBV30 and TRBJ1-2, with 7 positions matching TRBD1. Germline trimming cut 7 bases from V and 7 bases from J; bases unmatched to any gene: 18. There are 15 residues in the CDR3. Germline CDR1 and CDR2: GTSNPN and SVGIG (reference sequence).

The rearrangement uses TRBV11-3 and TRBJ2-1, with unresolved D. Looked up from germline, CDR1 is SGHNT and CDR2 is YENEEA. V was pared by 5 bases and J by 10 bases, with 12 bases between. The CDR3 is made up of 12 amino acids. The CDR3 protein is CASSGKGDEQFF. In nucleotides, the CDR3 is TGTGCCAGCAGCGGAAAGGGCGACGAGCAGTTCTTC.

The chain is built from TRBV5-1 and TRBJ1-1; no clear D. The germline gives CDR1 SGHRS, CDR2 YFSETQ. This CDR3 is built from 12 residues. Trimming took off 5 bases at V and 6 bases at J, with 11 bases between the two ends. The CDR3 bases are TGCGCCAGCAGACGTGATGGCCCTGAAGCTTTCTTT. Its translation: CASRRDGPEAFF.

The rearrangement uses TRBV19 and TRBJ2-7; 12 nucleotides line up with TRBD1. This CDR3 is 15 amino acids long. With 5 bases clipped from V and 2 bases from J, the junction kept 4 bases outside the gene matches. Germline V lookup: CDR1 LNHDA, CDR2 SQIVND (reference sequence). CDR3 region: CASSRDRGLTYEQYF. CDR3 bases: TGTGCCAGTAGTCGGGACAGGGGGCTCACCTACGAGCAGTACTTC.

The chain links TRBV28 to TRBJ1-2; 9 bases line up with TRBD1. V gave up 4 bases and J gave up 5 bases; unmatched junction bases: 5. The CDR3 is 14 amino acids. CDR1 and CDR2 from the germline V gene are MDHEN and SYDVKM. The CDR3 is CASSSSGQGYGYTF. As DNA, the CDR3 is TGTGCCAGCAGTTCGTCGGGACAGGGATATGGCTACACCTTC.

V gene TRBV18 combines with J gene TRBJ1-4, with D perhaps TRBD1 (5 bases). CDR3 length: 14 amino acids. Trimming took off 2 bases at V and 3 bases at J, with 7 bases between the two ends. The germline gives CDR1 KGHSH, CDR2 LQKENI. CDR3 nucleotide sequence: TGTGCCAGCTCACCAGGAGGGGCTAATGAAAAACTGTTTTTT. Its protein is CASSPGGANEKLFF.

The chain joins TRBV19 to TRBJ1-1; possibly TRBD1 for D (5 bases). The length of the CDR3 is 16 residues. CDR1 and CDR2 (germline): LNHDA, SQIVND (reference sequence). Trimming removed 8 bases from V and 0 bases from J, with 19 bases in between. CDR3 residues: CASSARGGYMNTEAFF. The DNA for the CDR3 is TGTGCCAGTTCCGCTAGGGGTGGCTACATGAACACTGAAGCTTTCTTT.